The TCR beta chain described here comes from a study of blood T cell repertoires in COVID-19. Looking at the study overall: The origin of the acute and convalescent COVID-19 samples was the United States, Italy and Spain.

The germline V gene has CDR1 MDHEN and CDR2 SYDVKM. The CDR3 spans 16 residues. Trimming removed 0 bases from V and 3 bases from J; junction bases left unmatched: 7. Here immunoSEQ multiplex PCR was the method, and the copy in TCRdb shows in-frame clones only, minus some. The data hold under 200,000 clones, with 80% to 95% observed a single time. The source is a middle-aged man with acute or convalescent COVID-19. Sequencing was carried out using peripheral blood. The chain combines TRBV28 with TRBJ2-5, with 7 bases that match TRBD2. For the CDR3, the DNA is TGTGCCAGCAGTTTATGGGGGGGAGGGGAGGAAGAGACCCAGTACTTC. Its translation is CASSLWGGGEEETQYF.